This T cell receptor (beta chain) appears in the sequencing data of a study of radiotherapy plus CTLA-4 blockade in lung cancer. Study as a whole: Of the patients, 15% to 20% showed objective responses and 31% attained disease control.

The repertoire was sequenced with immunoSEQ multiplex PCR; TCRdb's copy has only in-frame clones and lacks some. The sample shows approximately 81,000 clones, 78% of them seen only once. CDR1 and CDR2 from the germline V gene are LNHDA and SQIVND (reference sequence). The CDR3 consists of 14 residues. V dropped 7 bases and J dropped 2; count of bases not matched to a gene: 5. In regard to this clone: Its antigen is still unknown.

Study-level findings and limits: Tumor-origin TCR clones grew in blood after radiotherapy plus ipilimumab. Early clone dynamics of blood T cells, plus interferon-beta, reportedly predicted response best.

The sequencing here drew on peripheral blood, taken from a patient treated with radiotherapy plus ipilimumab. This rearrangement joins TRBV19 to TRBJ2-3; 8 nucleotides agree with TRBD2. The TCR originated in a human donor with non-small cell lung cancer who had a partial response to radiotherapy plus ipilimumab. Some clones in this sample may be carry-over from other donors' samples. The CDR3 region has the DNA TGTGCCAGTAAGGAGCGGGGGTTCACAGATACGCAGTATTTT. Its translation: CASKERGFTDTQYF.